This TCR beta chain originates from a study of blood T cell repertoires in COVID-19. Study in general: COVID-19 samples collected from the United States, Italy and Spain covered acute and convalescent phases. T cells, B-cell-depleted T cells, or PBMCs provided the cDNA or gDNA that served as material.

Looked up from germline, CDR1 is KGHSH and CDR2 is LQKENI. With V trimmed by 6 bases and J by 7 bases, 12 bases remained unmatched. The CDR3 runs 15 residues. Adults between roughly 18 and 95 years of age took part from 20 to 25 US areas. Participants' reported clinical history set cohort assignment. The assay was immunoSEQ multiplex PCR, and TCRdb's table has in-frame clones only and misses some. The sample has fewer than 200,000 clones; over 70% are singletons. Sequencing was carried out using PBMCs or T cells enriched from blood (not recorded which). The source of this sequence is a woman between 40 and 50 years old with acute COVID-19. This chain uses TRBV18 with TRBJ2-1; the match to TRBD2 covers 7 bases. The CDR3, as DNA: TGTGCCAGCTCGCTCTTCTGGGAGGGAGGGAATGAGCAGTTCTTC. Encoded protein: CASSLFWEGGNEQFF. The full variable domain, with the rest looked up from reference TRBV18 and TRBJ2-1, is NAGVMQNPRHLVRRRGQEARLRCSPMKGHSHVYWYRQLPEEGLKFMVYLQKENIIDESGMPKERFSAEFPKEGPSILRIQQVVRGDSAAYFCASSLFWEGGNEQFFGPGTRLTVL.